This entry lists 15 T cell receptor beta chains sequenced from one sample in a study of cytomegalovirus exposure and HLA in healthy donors. Primers: 60 Vbeta forward and 13 Jbeta reverse. Profiled with immunoSEQ multiplex PCR; TCRdb holds only in-frame clones, not every one. The sample lists more than 90,000 clones, less than 80% occurring once. Sequencing was performed on PBMCs. The receptor source for this set is a boy younger than 18 in good health and CMV-seropositive.

The chain combines TRBV5-4 with TRBJ2-6; TRBD1 matches at 9 bases. CDR1 and CDR2 from the germline V gene are SGHNT and YYREEE (reference sequence). The CDR3 totals 18 residues. V lost 5 bases and J lost 0; bases outside the gene matches: 9. CDR3 protein: CASRSYRGLGSGANVLTF. DNA of the CDR3: TGTGCCAGCAGATCATACAGGGGGCTAGGCTCTGGGGCCAACGTCCTGACTTTC.

This clone was seen just once. V usage is TRBV27 and J usage is TRBJ1-1, with D unclear. Trimming shortened V by 10 bases and J by 0 bases, and 12 bases separated the two germline ends. Germline lookup yields CDR1 MNHEY and CDR2 SMNVEV (reference sequence). The CDR3 is made up of 13 amino acids. CDR3 nucleotide sequence: TGTGCCACCCGAAAGAGGATGAACACTGAAGCTTTCTTT. Its translation is CATRKRMNTEAFF.

This chain joins TRBV30 and TRBJ2-1; a weak D match, TRBD2 (5 bases). Germline V lookup: CDR1 GTSNPN, CDR2 SVGIG (reference sequence). The CDR3 has 15 amino acids. The V end lost 2 bases, the J end lost 4 bases, and 15 bases lay between the germline ends. The CDR3 sequence is CAWSPGGSGYNEQFF. The CDR3 DNA sequence: TGTGCCTGGAGTCCTGGTGGGAGCGGATACAATGAGCAGTTCTTC.

This clone was counted only a few times. V usage is TRBV29-1 and J usage is TRBJ2-4; possibly TRBD2 for D (6 bases). Germline lookup yields CDR1 SQVTM and CDR2 ANQGSEA. Trimming shortened V by 5 bases and J by 3 bases, and 8 bases separated the two germline ends. This CDR3 has 12 residues. The CDR3 protein is CSVTGSKNIQYF. The CDR3 region has the DNA TGCAGCGTTACCGGGAGCAAAAACATTCAGTACTTC.

The chain links TRBV7-9 to TRBJ2-7; a weak D match, TRBD2 (6 bases). This CDR3 spans 13 amino acids. From germline, CDR1 is SEHNR and CDR2 FQNEAQ (reference sequence). Trimming left V 5 bases short and J 6 bases short, with 14 bases between. The DNA for the CDR3 is TGTGCCAGCAGCGAACTAGCCCTTACCGAGCAGTACTTC. It yields the protein CASSELALTEQYF.

Only a few counts were recorded for this clone. The rearrangement links TRBV7-8 to TRBJ1-6; 9 positions match TRBD1. Trimming took 3 bases from V and 10 from J; bases not matched to a gene: 7. Germline-derived CDR1 and CDR2 are SGHVS and FQNEAQ. The CDR3 is made up of 15 amino acids. CDR3 in amino acids: CASSFSDRGRSPLHF. CDR3 nucleotide sequence: TGTGCCAGCAGCTTTTCCGACAGGGGGAGATCACCCCTCCACTTT.

The gene calls are TRBV5-1 and TRBJ1-3, with D tentatively TRBD1 (6 bases). CDR1 is SGHRS, CDR2 YFSETQ, per germline. V dropped 0 bases and J dropped 0 bases, with 13 bases sitting between them. This CDR3 has 17 residues. In DNA, the CDR3 is TGCGCCAGCAGCTTGGCCGGGACAAAGGGCTCTGGAAACACCATATATTTT. Protein sequence: CASSLAGTKGSGNTIYF.

This chain joins TRBV29-1 and TRBJ1-2; D ambiguous. This CDR3 is built from 13 residues. Deletions cut 7 bases from V and 2 bases from J, with 14 bases between. Germline V gene lookup returns CDR1 SQVTM and CDR2 ANQGSEA. The CDR3 DNA reads TGCAGCGCTATGGACGGACTAAACTATGGCTACACCTTC. Translated: CSAMDGLNYGYTF.

The chain joins TRBV4-3 to TRBJ2-5; 9 bases fit TRBD2. Trimming cost V 2 bases and J 2 bases; bases outside gene matches: 3. The CDR3 consists of 15 residues. Germline V lookup: CDR1 LGHNA, CDR2 YSLEER. This CDR3 reads CASSQHSGGQETQYF. The CDR3 DNA reads as TGCGCCAGCAGCCAACATAGCGGGGGACAAGAGACCCAGTACTTC.

The count of this clone is one. The chain has TRBV28 and TRBJ2-7; D ambiguous. CDR3 length: 16 residues. V lost 3 bases and J 6 bases, leaving 21 bases between the germline ends. Germline CDR1 reads MDHEN; CDR2 reads SYDVKM. The CDR3 nucleotides read TGTGCCAGCAGTTTCCCAAAAACCACGGTCCCAGGCGAGCAGTACTTC. It specifies CASSFPKTTVPGEQYF.

The chain has TRBV6-5 and TRBJ1-2, with D uncertain. The germline V and J ends were trimmed by 8 bases and 1 base, with 11 bases remaining between them. The CDR3 is 13 amino acids. Germline V gives CDR1 MNHEY, CDR2 SVGAGI. CDR3 nucleotides: TGTGCCAGCTGTAGTACCTATAACTATGGCTACACCTTC. This codes for CASCSTYNYGYTF.

The chain combines TRBV7-9 with TRBJ1-1; a possible D gene is TRBD1 (6 bases). Trimming took off 4 bases at V and 1 base at J, with 16 bases between the two ends. The CDR3 runs to 16 residues. Per germline, CDR1 SEHNR and CDR2 FQNEAQ (reference sequence). The CDR3 sequence: CASSSNQGQGNTEAFF. DNA of the CDR3: TGTGCCAGCAGCTCCAATCAGGGACAAGGGAACACTGAAGCTTTCTTT. Filled out from reference TRBV7-9 and TRBJ1-1, the complete variable domain reads DTGVSQNPRHKITKRGQNVTFRCDPISEHNRLYWYRQTLGQGPEFLTYFQNEAQLEKSRLLSDRFSAERPKGSFSTLEIQRTEQGDSAMYLCASSSNQGQGNTEAFFGQGTRLTVV.

This clone was picked up one time. The V and J genes are TRBV29-1 and TRBJ2-3; possible D gene TRBD2, 5 bases. The V and J ends lost 7 bases and 0 bases respectively, with 20 bases between them. Germline V lookup: CDR1 SQVTM, CDR2 ANQGSEA. There are 16 residues in the CDR3. The CDR3 DNA follows: TGCAGCGCCGACGTGGGTTTTAGCGACAGCACAGATACGCAGTATTTT. Translating gives CSADVGFSDSTDTQYF.

This sequence joins TRBV4-1 and TRBJ1-4, with D uncertain. The CDR3 covers 16 residues. Trimming pared 4 bases from V and 3 bases from J, leaving 15 bases between. CDR1 MGHRA and CDR2 YSYEKL come from the germline V gene. Here the CDR3 reads CASSLRYSGANEKLFF. The CDR3 DNA is TGCGCCAGCAGCCTCCGATACTCCGGTGCTAATGAAAAACTGTTTTTT.

The chain is built from TRBV2 and TRBJ2-7; D is perhaps TRBD1 (5 bases). Looked up from germline, CDR1 is SNHLY and CDR2 is FYNNEI. This CDR3 comprises 14 residues. V was cut by 10 bases and J by 2 bases, with 18 bases left in between. The CDR3 DNA is TGTGCCACCCAGTCCCAGGGTGCTACCTACGAGCAGTACTTC. Protein: CATQSQGATYEQYF.